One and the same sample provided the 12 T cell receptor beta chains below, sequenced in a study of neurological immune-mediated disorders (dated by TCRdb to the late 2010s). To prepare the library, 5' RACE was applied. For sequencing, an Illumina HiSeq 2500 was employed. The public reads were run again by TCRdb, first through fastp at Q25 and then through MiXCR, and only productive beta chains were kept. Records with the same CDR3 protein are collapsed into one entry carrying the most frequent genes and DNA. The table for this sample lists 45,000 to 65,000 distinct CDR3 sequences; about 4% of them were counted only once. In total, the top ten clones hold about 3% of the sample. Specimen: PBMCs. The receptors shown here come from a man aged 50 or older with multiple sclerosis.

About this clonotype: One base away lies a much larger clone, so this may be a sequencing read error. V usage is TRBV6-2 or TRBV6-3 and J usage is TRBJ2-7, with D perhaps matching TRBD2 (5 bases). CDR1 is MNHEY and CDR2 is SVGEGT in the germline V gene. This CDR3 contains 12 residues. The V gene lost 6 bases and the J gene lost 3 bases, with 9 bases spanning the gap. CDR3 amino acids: CASSTGLYEQYF. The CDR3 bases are TGTGCCAGCAGCACCGGACTCTACGAGCAGTACTTC.

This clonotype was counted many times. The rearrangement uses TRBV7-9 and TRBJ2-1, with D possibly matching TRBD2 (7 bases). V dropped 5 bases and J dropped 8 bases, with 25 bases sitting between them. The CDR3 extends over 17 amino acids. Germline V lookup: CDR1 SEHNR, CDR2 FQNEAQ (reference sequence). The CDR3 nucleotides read TGTGCCAGCAGCCCAAAATCCCGGGGGGCACTGATGGATGAGCAGTTCTTC. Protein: CASSPKSRGALMDEQFF.

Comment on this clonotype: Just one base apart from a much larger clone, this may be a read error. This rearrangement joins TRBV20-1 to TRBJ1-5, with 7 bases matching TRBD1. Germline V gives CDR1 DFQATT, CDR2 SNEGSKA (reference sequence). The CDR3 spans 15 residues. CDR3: CSASPGQHSDQPQNF. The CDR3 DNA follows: TGCAGTGCGTCTCCGGGACAGCATTCGGATCAGCCCCAGAATTTT.

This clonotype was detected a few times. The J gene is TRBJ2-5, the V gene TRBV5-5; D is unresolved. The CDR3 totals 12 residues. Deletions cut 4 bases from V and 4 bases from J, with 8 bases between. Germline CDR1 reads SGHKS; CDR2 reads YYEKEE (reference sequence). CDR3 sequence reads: CASSQSSETQYF. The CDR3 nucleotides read TGTGCCAGCAGCCAAAGCTCAGAGACCCAGTACTTC.

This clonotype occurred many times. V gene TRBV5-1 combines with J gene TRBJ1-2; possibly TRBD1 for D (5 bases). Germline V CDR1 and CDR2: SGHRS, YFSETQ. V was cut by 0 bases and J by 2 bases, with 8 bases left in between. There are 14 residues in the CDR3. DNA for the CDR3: TGCGCCAGCAGCTTGGGGCAGGGAAACTATGGCTACACCTTC. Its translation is CASSLGQGNYGYTF.

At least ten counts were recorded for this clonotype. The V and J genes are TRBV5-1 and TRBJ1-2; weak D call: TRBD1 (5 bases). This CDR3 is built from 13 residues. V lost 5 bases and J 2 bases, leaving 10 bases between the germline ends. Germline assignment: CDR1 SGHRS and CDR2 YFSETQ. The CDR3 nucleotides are TGCGCCAGCAGGTCCGACAGAAACTATGGCTACACCTTC. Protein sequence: CASRSDRNYGYTF.

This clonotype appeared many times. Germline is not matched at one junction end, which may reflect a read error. The CDR3 protein is CASSHQGWQPQNF. CDR3 nucleotides: TGCGCCAGCAGCCATCAGGGGTGGCAGCCCCAGAATTTT. This chain links TRBV4-1 with TRBJ1-5, with TRBD1 as a possible D gene (6 bases). From germline, CDR1 is MGHRA and CDR2 YSYEKL. This CDR3 contains 13 residues.

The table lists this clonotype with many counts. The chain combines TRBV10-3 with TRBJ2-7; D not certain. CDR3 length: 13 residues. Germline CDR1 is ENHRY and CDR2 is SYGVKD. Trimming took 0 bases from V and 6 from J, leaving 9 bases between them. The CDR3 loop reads CAISESLDGEQYF. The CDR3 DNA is TGTGCCATCAGTGAGTCCCTGGACGGCGAGCAGTACTTC.

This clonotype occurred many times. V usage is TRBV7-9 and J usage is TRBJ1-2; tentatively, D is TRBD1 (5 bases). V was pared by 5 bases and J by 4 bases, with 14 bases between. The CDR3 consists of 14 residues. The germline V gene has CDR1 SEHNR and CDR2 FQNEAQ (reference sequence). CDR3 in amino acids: CASSGSGFSYGYTF. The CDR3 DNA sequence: TGTGCCAGCAGCGGTTCAGGGTTTTCCTATGGCTACACCTTC.

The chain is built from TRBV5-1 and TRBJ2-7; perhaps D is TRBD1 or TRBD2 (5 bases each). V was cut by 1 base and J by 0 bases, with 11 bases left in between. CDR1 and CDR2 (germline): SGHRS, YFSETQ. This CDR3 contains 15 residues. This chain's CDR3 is CASSLLGVGSYEQYF. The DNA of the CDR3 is TGCGCCAGCAGCTTGCTGGGGGTGGGCTCCTACGAGCAGTACTTC.

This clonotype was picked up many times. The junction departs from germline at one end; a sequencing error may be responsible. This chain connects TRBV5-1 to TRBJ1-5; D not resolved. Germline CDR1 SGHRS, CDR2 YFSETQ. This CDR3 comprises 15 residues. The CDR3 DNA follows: TGCGCCAGCAGCTTGGATCCGACGGATAATCAGCCCCAGAATTTT. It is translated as CASSLDPTDNQPQNF.

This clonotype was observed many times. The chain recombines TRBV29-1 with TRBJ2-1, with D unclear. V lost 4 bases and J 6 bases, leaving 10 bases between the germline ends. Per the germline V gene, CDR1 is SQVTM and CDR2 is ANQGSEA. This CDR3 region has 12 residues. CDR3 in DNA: TGCAGCGTTGTAAGGCCTGGCAATGAGCAGTTCTTC. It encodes CSVVRPGNEQFF.